This is a list of T cell receptor beta chains from one sample in a study of blood T cells in healthy people across ages. TCRdb called the 5' RACE reads again in MiXCR, with one record for every CDR3 protein. Of 1.5 million to 2 million distinct CDR3 sequences listed, roughly 32% are singletons. The material sequenced was blood. All receptors derive from a woman in her 30s in good health. CDR3s include the opening cysteine and the closing phenylalanine or tryptophan. The D gene is left open where the match is weak. Size is omitted from some rows. Given values are once, few, many or a class for expanded clones.

j_call,v_call,d_call,clone_size,cdr3_nt,cdr3_aa
TRBJ2-1,TRBV5-1,TRBD1,NA,TGCGCCAGCAGCTTTACCGGACAGGTACCCTACAATGAGCAGTTCTTC,CASSFTGQVPYNEQFF
TRBJ1-1,TRBV2,TRBD1,NA,TGTGCCAGCAGTACCAGGGGGGTGAACACTGAAGCTTTCTTT,CASSTRGVNTEAFF
TRBJ2-3,TRBV11-3,NA,NA,TGTGCCAGCAGCTCGGACCCGGGAGATACGCAGTATTTT,CASSSDPGDTQYF
TRBJ2-3,TRBV7-8,TRBD1,NA,TGTGCCAGCAGCTCGGACAGGGTACAGTATTTT,CASSSDRVQYF
TRBJ2-5,TRBV6-2/TRBV6-3,NA,NA,TGTGCCAGCCGCACGCGGGCCCAAGAGACCCAGTACTTC,CASRTRAQETQYF
TRBJ2-7,TRBV5-1,TRBD1,NA,TGCGCCAGCAGCACGGGACAGTACGAGCAGTACTTC,CASSTGQYEQYF
TRBJ2-3,TRBV27,TRBD2,NA,TGTGCCAGCAGTTTATCATCTAGCGGGGGCACAGATACGCAGTATTTT,CASSLSSSGGTDTQYF
TRBJ2-3,TRBV4-1,TRBD2,NA,TGCGCCAGCAGCCAACTAGCGGGCCCGACAGATACGCAGTATTTT,CASSQLAGPTDTQYF
TRBJ2-2,TRBV3-1,NA,NA,TGTGCCAGCAGCCAAAATGTGGAGACCGGGGAGCTGTTTTTT,CASSQNVETGELFF
TRBJ1-1,TRBV7-9,TRBD1,NA,TGTGCCAGCAGATCATCGCCCCGGGACAGGGGGCGCGTGGCTGAAGCTTTCTTT,CASRSSPRDRGRVAEAFF
TRBJ1-1,TRBV20-1,NA,few,TGCAGTGCCTCAAACCCAAGAGCCTCTAAGACTGAAGCTTTCTTT,CSASNPRASKTEAFF
TRBJ1-2,TRBV6-1,NA,NA,TGTGCCAGCAGTGAGGCAGGGCGGTACTACTATGGCTACACCTTC,CASSEAGRYYYGYTF
TRBJ2-4,TRBV5-1,TRBD2,NA,TGCGCCAGCAGCTTGGGGTCTAGCGGGAGGGAAAACATTCAGTACTTC,CASSLGSSGRENIQYF
TRBJ2-1,TRBV29-1,NA,many,TGCAGCGTTCAAAGTATCGGCTATGAGCAGTTCTTC,CSVQSIGYEQFF
TRBJ2-7,TRBV29-1,TRBD2,many,TGCAGCGTCCCCGGGGGGGCGAGCTACGAGCAGTACTTC,CSVPGGASYEQYF
TRBJ2-5,TRBV20-1,NA,NA,TGCAATGCTAGAGATCTAGTACAAGAGACCCAGTACTTC,CNARDLVQETQYF
TRBJ2-5,TRBV7-7,NA,NA,TGTGCCAGCAGCTCACAAGGAGACGGGGAGCACCAAGAGACCCAGTACTTC,CASSSQGDGEHQETQYF
TRBJ2-7,TRBV6-6,TRBD1,NA,TGTGCCAGCACTGAGACAGGGTTGGGGAACGAGCAGTACTTC,CASTETGLGNEQYF
TRBJ2-5,TRBV12-3/TRBV12-4,TRBD2,few,TGTGCCAGCAGGTCTAGCGGGGGTAGGGAGACCCAGTACTTC,CASRSSGGRETQYF
TRBJ2-5,TRBV5-1,NA,few,TGCGCCAGCAGCCGTCTCCCAGGTTCGCTAGAGACCCAGTACTTC,CASSRLPGSLETQYF
TRBJ1-2,TRBV10-3,NA,NA,TGTGCCGCTTCAATGGGGGCCGACCTAACTGACTATGGCTACACCTTC,CAASMGADLTDYGYTF
TRBJ2-7,TRBV6-1,TRBD1,few,TGTGCCAGCAGTGACACAGGGGGCCCCTACGAGCAGTACTTC,CASSDTGGPYEQYF
TRBJ2-1,TRBV20-1,TRBD2,many,TGCAGTGCTGCCGGTAGGACTAGCGGGATGAGCTCCTACAATGAGCAGTTCTTC,CSAAGRTSGMSSYNEQFF
TRBJ1-6,TRBV27,NA,NA,TGTGCCAGCAGTCCTAACGGCGGGGAGCATTCACCCCTCCACTTT,CASSPNGGEHSPLHF
TRBJ2-7,TRBV20-1,NA,NA,TGCAGTGCTAGAGGTATTTCTCGGGGTTTCAACGAGCAGTACTTC,CSARGISRGFNEQYF
TRBJ1-2,TRBV4-1,NA,few,TGCGCCAGCAGCTGGCAGGATGGACGCTACACCTTC,CASSWQDGRYTF
TRBJ2-1,TRBV4-1,NA,NA,TGCGCCAGCAGCCAAGATCTTCTTTTTGGGAGGAGGGATGAGCAGTTCTTC,CASSQDLLFGRRDEQFF
TRBJ2-1,TRBV7-8,TRBD1,few,TGTGCCAGCCGGGACAGGGGGCCCTACAATGAGCAGTTCTTC,CASRDRGPYNEQFF
TRBJ2-1,TRBV29-1,NA,NA,TGCAGCGGTCGACGCAACAATGAGCAGTTCTTC,CSGRRNNEQFF
TRBJ2-5,TRBV12-3/TRBV12-4,NA,NA,TGTGCCAGCAGCCCCCTAATGGGGGAGACCCAGTACTTC,CASSPLMGETQYF
TRBJ2-7,TRBV20-1,TRBD2,NA,TGCAGTGCTCCTGAACCCGAATCTAGCGGTCTTATGTACGAGCAGTACTTC,CSAPEPESSGLMYEQYF